This T cell receptor beta chain was observed in a study of OX40 agonist ivuxolimab in advanced cancers. Regarding the research as a whole: The costimulatory receptor OX40 (CD134) was targeted by ivuxolimab, a fully human IgG2 agonistic monoclonal antibody. Intravenous ivuxolimab was administered to patients every 2 weeks at six dose levels: 0.01, 0.1, 0.3, 1.5, 3 and 10 mg/kg. Of the roughly 54 patients in dose escalation, around 19 had hepatocellular carcinoma, around 15 had melanoma, 9 had renal cell carcinoma and 9 had head and neck cancer. A male proportion of roughly 80% and a mean age of around 60 years, ranging from about 23 to 90, were recorded for the dose-escalation cohort. Prior anti-PD-1, anti-PD-L1 or anti-CTLA-4 therapy was permitted, and about two fifths of dose-escalation patients had received checkpoint inhibitors. Partial responses were achieved by three dose-escalation patients, of whom one had hepatocellular carcinoma and two had cutaneous melanoma. The point of sequencing TCRbeta in the periphery was to test whether ivuxolimab changed TCR sequence diversity and drove clonal T-cell expansion. The paper covers the monotherapy dose-escalation part of the phase I ivuxolimab trial, which included N of about 50 patients. Here is what the overall study found, with its caveats: Partial responders in the 0.1-3.0 mg/kg groups had among the lowest normalized peripheral clonal expansion, especially among CD8+ T cells. Low levels of normalized T-cell clonal expansion were also shown by some nonresponding patients. Which antigens the clonally expanded peripheral T cells were specific for was not determined. At doses of 0.1 to 3.0 mg/kg, clonal expansion of both CD4+ and CD8+ blood T cells was observed from baseline to week 6. After ivuxolimab, more expanded clones were found on average in CD8+ T cells than in CD4+ T cells.

The junction shows trimming of 1 base on V and 0 bases on J, plus 9 bases between the germline ends. The germline V gene supplies CDR1 SGHVS and CDR2 FQNEAQ. The CDR3 contains 15 residues, cysteine and phenylalanine counted. The sequence is cut down to CDR3 DNA, 45 bases in frame from base 1. For sequencing of the TCRbeta CDR3 region, genomic DNA was extracted from the sorted cells. The immunoSEQ Assay was used to sequence the TCRbeta CDR3 regions. Sourced from immuneACCESS, this table was stored by TCRdb with only in-frame sequences that have V and J called. A share of the clones is absent; for the studies checked, an unresolved V gene accounts for under half, and the remainder has no known explanation. The sample table lists some 45,000 clones, 75% to 90% of them with a count of one. The ten largest clones take up 5% to 5.5% of the sample. Patients with autoimmune disease history or receiving systemic immunosuppression were excluded from the trial. Peripheral blood for TCR sequencing was collected from all dose cohorts at baseline, on cycle 4 day 1, and on cycle 7 day 1. Samples were obtained from an open-label, multicenter, first-in-human phase I dose-escalation trial of ivuxolimab. Adults with locally advanced or metastatic melanoma, renal cell, hepatocellular, or head and neck squamous cell carcinoma were enrolled in the trial. Before TCR sequencing, CD4+ and CD8+ T cells were separately sorted from peripheral blood.

A note on this clone: Its specific antigen is unknown. Per-base qualities were not stored, and no clone one base away is much larger.

The source was CD4+ or CD8+ T cells sorted from blood, collected in a trial of the OX40 agonist ivuxolimab. The chain joins TRBV7-8 to TRBJ1-2; too little of a D gene remains to name it. This sequence was found in an adult with an advanced solid tumor such as melanoma, head and neck, liver or kidney cancer. CDR3 sequence: CASSLEARSNYGYTF. The DNA is TGTGCCAGCAGCTTAGAGGCACGTTCTAACTATGGCTACACCTTC.